Listed here are 24 T cell receptor beta chains from one sample, sequenced in a study of technical replicates of blood from four donors. Clones were sequenced by immunoSEQ multiplex PCR, and TCRdb holds only the in-frame ones, with some missing. The sample lists under 85,000 clones; roughly 92% were seen once. Sequencing was carried out using T cells isolated from PBMCs. These receptors came from a human donor in good health.

The CDR3: CASSPQGYGYTF. CDR3 nucleotides: TGTGCCAGCAGTCCACAGGGGTATGGCTACACCTTC. This chain uses TRBV6-5 with TRBJ1-2; the match to TRBD1 covers 7 bases. CDR3 length equals 12 residues. Per germline, CDR1 MNHEY and CDR2 SVGAGI. V lost 5 bases to trimming and J lost 5 bases; unmatched junction nucleotides: 2.

The rearrangement joins TRBV5-1 to TRBJ2-7, with 8 bases that match TRBD1. J gave up 3 bases and V 4 bases, and 6 bases lay outside the gene matches. The germline V gene encodes CDR1 SGHRS and CDR2 YFSETQ. The CDR3 has 14 amino acids. The CDR3 bases are TGCGCCAGCAGCCTGGACAGGGTCAACTACGAGCAGTACTTC. Protein product: CASSLDRVNYEQYF.

The chain employs TRBV30 and TRBJ1-5; no definite D call. The CDR3 length is 15 residues. Trimming took off 4 bases at V and 2 bases at J, with 15 bases between the two ends. Germline-derived CDR1 and CDR2 are GTSNPN and SVGIG (reference sequence). CDR3 bases: TGTGCCTGGACCACCTCGGGGATCCGCAATCAGCCCCAGCATTTT. Translated, it gives CAWTTSGIRNQPQHF.

V gene TRBV19 combines with J gene TRBJ2-3; D unclear. V was pared by 5 bases and J by 9 bases, with 9 bases between. The germline gives CDR1 LNHDA, CDR2 SQIVND (reference sequence). The CDR3 has 11 residues. CDR3 nucleotides: TGTGCCAGTAGTCACCTAGACACGCAGTATTTT. This codes for CASSHLDTQYF.

V usage is TRBV6-6 and J usage is TRBJ2-3; possible D gene TRBD2, 5 bases. The germline gives CDR1 MNHNY, CDR2 SVGAGI (reference sequence). The CDR3 length is 15 residues. Deletions cut 4 bases from V and 1 base from J, with 12 bases between. For the CDR3, the DNA is TGTGCCAGCAGTTTCTGGGGAGAGGGCACAGATACGCAGTATTTT. Translated, it gives CASSFWGEGTDTQYF.

The V and J genes are TRBV4-1 and TRBJ2-1; the match to TRBD2 covers 13 bases. With 4 bases clipped from V and 0 bases from J, the junction kept 12 bases outside the gene matches. Looked up from germline, CDR1 is MGHRA and CDR2 is YSYEKL. The CDR3 covers 20 residues. The CDR3 loop is CASSRGSGTSGIGSYNEQFF. Here the CDR3 DNA reads TGCGCCAGCAGCCGAGGCAGCGGGACTAGCGGGATCGGCTCCTACAATGAGCAGTTCTTC.

V and J are TRBV10-3 and TRBJ2-7; 10 bases map to TRBD2. CDR3 length: 14 residues. The trim removed 6 bases at V and 2 bases at J, leaving 4 bases unmatched. Looked up from germline, CDR1 is ENHRY and CDR2 is SYGVKD. The CDR3 region has the DNA TGTGCCATCAGCGGGACTAGCGATGCCTACGAGCAGTACTTC. It specifies CAISGTSDAYEQYF.

In nucleotides, the CDR3 is TGTGCCAGCAGACTAGCGGAGAGCTCCTACGAGCAGTACTTC. Amino acid sequence: CASRLAESSYEQYF. This chain uses TRBV6-1 with TRBJ2-7; TRBD2 matches 8 bases. The CDR3 length is 14 residues. With 6 bases clipped from V and 0 bases from J, the junction kept 4 bases outside the gene matches. The germline gives CDR1 MNHNS, CDR2 SASEGT.

The CDR3 nucleotides read TGTGCCACCGGTGGGACAGGACGTCGAGCCACCATATATTTT. Encoded protein: CATGGTGRRATIYF. The chain combines TRBV15 with TRBJ1-3, with 8 bases aligning to TRBD1. Per the germline V gene, CDR1 is LNHNV and CDR2 is YYDKDF (reference sequence). CDR3 size: 14 residues. After removal of 8 bases from V and 9 bases from J, the junction contained 12 bases not matched to a gene.

V gene TRBV9 combines with J gene TRBJ2-3; D is ambiguous. This CDR3 is 15 amino acids long. With 3 bases removed from V and 2 bases from J, the gap between germline ends came to 13 bases. Germline V gene data show CDR1 as SGDLS and CDR2 as YYNGEE. CDR3 nucleotide sequence: TGTGCCAGCAGCGAGGTAGTAGCCCTCACAGATACGCAGTATTTT. It codes for CASSEVVALTDTQYF.

CDR3 region: CASSLASTGTYEQYF. The DNA for the CDR3 is TGCGCCAGCAGCTTGGCTTCCACAGGGACCTACGAGCAGTACTTC. The chain employs TRBV5-1 and TRBJ2-7; D is perhaps TRBD1 (6 bases). This CDR3 spans 15 amino acids. V lost 0 bases to trimming and J lost 2 bases, with 12 bases between them. Germline V gene data show CDR1 as SGHRS and CDR2 as YFSETQ.

This chain connects TRBV6-1 to TRBJ2-1; D is undetermined. This CDR3 region has 12 residues. V dropped 2 bases and J dropped 9 bases, with 8 bases sitting between them. From germline, CDR1 is MNHNS and CDR2 SASEGT. CDR3 sequence: CASSENWSEQFF. The CDR3, as DNA: TGTGCCAGCAGTGAAAATTGGAGTGAGCAGTTCTTC.

The V gene is TRBV11-3, the J gene TRBJ2-5; 9 bases line up with TRBD2. The CDR3 consists of 15 residues. Unmatched junction bases numbered 4, after V lost 1 base and J lost 4 bases. Germline CDR1 and CDR2: SGHNT and YENEEA. CDR3 region: CASSLVAGGIETQYF. The CDR3 DNA is TGTGCCAGCAGCTTAGTGGCGGGAGGGATAGAGACCCAGTACTTC.

The rearrangement joins TRBV7-3 to TRBJ2-1; 10 positions match TRBD2. The V and J ends lost 5 bases and 6 bases, in that order; junction bases with no gene match: 4. Per germline, CDR1 SGHTA and CDR2 FQGTGA. This CDR3 spans 14 amino acids. CDR3 residues: CASSPIAGGNEQFF. CDR3 coding DNA: TGTGCCAGCAGCCCTATAGCGGGAGGCAATGAGCAGTTCTTC.

V and J are TRBV5-1 and TRBJ1-1, with unresolved D. The CDR3 is 14 residues long. Germline loops: CDR1 SGHRS, CDR2 YFSETQ. V shed 4 bases and J shed 1 base, with 11 bases lying between them. The CDR3 loop is CASSPRNGNTEAFF. CDR3 coding DNA: TGCGCCAGCAGCCCCAGGAACGGGAACACTGAAGCTTTCTTT.

V usage is TRBV5-1 and J usage is TRBJ2-7; 11 bases are a match to TRBD2. Per germline, CDR1 SGHRS and CDR2 YFSETQ. This CDR3 has 14 amino acids. V shed 5 bases and J 2 bases; nucleotides not matched to a gene: 3. The chain's CDR3 is CASSISGRAYEQYF. In DNA form, the CDR3 reads TGCGCCAGCAGTATTAGCGGGAGGGCCTACGAGCAGTACTTC.

The V and J genes are TRBV27 and TRBJ2-7; tentatively, D is TRBD1 (5 bases). V was clipped by 5 bases and J by 3 bases, with 8 bases between them. CDR3 length equals 12 residues. CDR1 is MNHEY and CDR2 is SMNVEV in the germline V gene (reference sequence). The CDR3 loop is CASSRGNYEQYF. CDR3 in DNA: TGTGCCAGCAGTAGGGGTAACTACGAGCAGTACTTC.

The chain combines TRBV9 with TRBJ2-7, with 7 bases aligning to TRBD2. Germline CDR1 SGDLS, CDR2 YYNGEE. The J segment lost 0 bases and the V segment lost 0 bases, leaving 3 bases of the junction unmatched. The CDR3 has 15 residues. As DNA, the CDR3 is TGTGCCAGCAGCGTAGGACTAGCCGACTCCTACGAGCAGTACTTC. It translates to CASSVGLADSYEQYF.

The V gene is TRBV30, the J gene TRBJ1-4, with TRBD1 matching over 9 bases. Germline assignment: CDR1 GTSNPN and CDR2 SVGIG (reference sequence). The CDR3 length is 14 residues. Losses at the gene ends were 2 bases for V and 8 bases for J; bases not matched to a gene: 6. DNA of the CDR3: TGTGCCTGGAGTTTGGACAGGGGAGACGAAAAACTGTTTTTT. Translation gives CAWSLDRGDEKLFF.

J is TRBJ2-2 and V is TRBV30; the D is unclear. Deletions cut 5 bases from V and 5 bases from J, with 15 bases between. Germline CDR1 reads GTSNPN; CDR2 reads SVGIG (reference sequence). There are 14 residues in the CDR3. CDR3 DNA sequence: TGTGCCTGGGGTTCGGTCATAGTAACCGGGGAGCTGTTTTTT. This gives the protein CAWGSVIVTGELFF.

The chain has TRBV7-2 and TRBJ2-7, with 12 positions matching TRBD2. J gave up 5 bases and V 4 bases, and 12 bases lay outside the gene matches. CDR1 is SGHTA, CDR2 FQGNSA, per germline. This CDR3 has 17 amino acids. The CDR3 sequence is CASSSRLAGDEWNEQYF. The CDR3 region has the DNA TGTGCCAGCAGCTCTAGACTAGCGGGAGATGAATGGAACGAGCAGTACTTC.

V usage is TRBV4-3 and J usage is TRBJ2-3; tentative D call: TRBD2 (5 bases). The CDR3 runs to 17 residues. Per germline, CDR1 LGHNA and CDR2 YSLEER. With 4 bases removed from V and 3 bases from J, the gap between germline ends came to 20 bases. The CDR3 region is CASSPTPGREQTDTQYF. The CDR3 DNA follows: TGCGCCAGCAGCCCCACCCCGGGAAGGGAGCAAACAGATACGCAGTATTTT.

The J gene is TRBJ2-5, the V gene TRBV4-1; D possibly corresponds to TRBD1 (6 bases). The CDR3 spans 16 residues. CDR1 and CDR2 (germline): MGHRA, YSYEKL. V lost 1 base and J lost 0, with 12 bases in between. The CDR3 here is CASSQVTGPNQETQYF. In DNA, the CDR3 is TGCGCCAGCAGCCAAGTCACAGGGCCTAACCAAGAGACCCAGTACTTC.

This chain joins TRBV28 and TRBJ1-2; the D gene is possibly TRBD1 (5 bases). Germline values: CDR1 MDHEN, CDR2 SYDVKM. The germline V and J ends were trimmed by 6 bases and 5 bases, with 13 bases remaining between them. The CDR3 consists of 13 residues. Here the CDR3 DNA reads TGTGCCAGCAGAGAGCGGGGGTCGTATGGCTACACCTTC. Translation: CASRERGSYGYTF.